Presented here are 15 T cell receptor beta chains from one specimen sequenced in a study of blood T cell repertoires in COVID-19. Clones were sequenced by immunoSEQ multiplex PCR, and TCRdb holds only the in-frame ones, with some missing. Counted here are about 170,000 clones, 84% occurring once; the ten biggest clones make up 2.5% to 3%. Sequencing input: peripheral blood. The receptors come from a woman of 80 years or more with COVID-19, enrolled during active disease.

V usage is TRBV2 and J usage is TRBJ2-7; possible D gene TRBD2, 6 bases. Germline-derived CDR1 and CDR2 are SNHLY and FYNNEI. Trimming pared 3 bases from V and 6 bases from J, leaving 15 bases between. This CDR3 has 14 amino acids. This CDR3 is CASSDREDFGEQYF. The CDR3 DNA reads TGTGCCAGCAGTGACAGGGAGGATTTTGGCGAGCAGTACTTC.

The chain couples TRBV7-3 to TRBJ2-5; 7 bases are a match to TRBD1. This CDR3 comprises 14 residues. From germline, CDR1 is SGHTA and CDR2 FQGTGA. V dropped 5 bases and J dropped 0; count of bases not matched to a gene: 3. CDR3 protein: CASSEQGHQETQYF. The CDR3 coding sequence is TGTGCCAGCAGCGAACAGGGGCACCAAGAGACCCAGTACTTC.

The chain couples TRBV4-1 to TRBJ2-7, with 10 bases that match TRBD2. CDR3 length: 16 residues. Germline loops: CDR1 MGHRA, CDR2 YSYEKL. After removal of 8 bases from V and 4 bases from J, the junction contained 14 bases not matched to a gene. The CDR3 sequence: CASRREAGGRVYEQYF. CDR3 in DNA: TGCGCCAGCCGGAGAGAAGCGGGGGGGCGTGTTTACGAGCAGTACTTC.

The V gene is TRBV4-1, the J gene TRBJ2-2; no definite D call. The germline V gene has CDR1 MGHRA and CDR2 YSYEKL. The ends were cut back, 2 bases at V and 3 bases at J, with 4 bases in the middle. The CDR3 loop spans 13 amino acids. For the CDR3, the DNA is TGCGCCAGCAGCCAATCCTACACCGGGGAGCTGTTTTTT. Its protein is CASSQSYTGELFF.

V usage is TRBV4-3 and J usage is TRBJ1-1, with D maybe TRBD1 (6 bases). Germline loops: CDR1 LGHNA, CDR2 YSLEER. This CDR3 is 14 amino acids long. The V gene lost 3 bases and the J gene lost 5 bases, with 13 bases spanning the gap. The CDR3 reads CASSQLNRATEAFF. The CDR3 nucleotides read TGCGCCAGCAGCCAGCTAAACAGGGCTACTGAAGCTTTCTTT.

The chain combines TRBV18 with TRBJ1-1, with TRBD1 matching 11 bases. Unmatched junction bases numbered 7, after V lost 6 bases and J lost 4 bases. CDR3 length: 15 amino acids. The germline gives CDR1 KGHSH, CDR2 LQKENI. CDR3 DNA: TGTGCCAGCTCCCGGACAGGGGGCGCGAGCACTGAAGCTTTCTTT. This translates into CASSRTGGASTEAFF.

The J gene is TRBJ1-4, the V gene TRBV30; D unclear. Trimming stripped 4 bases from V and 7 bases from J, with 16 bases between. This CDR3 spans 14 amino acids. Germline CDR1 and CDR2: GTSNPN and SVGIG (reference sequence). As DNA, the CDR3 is TGTGCCTGGAATAGAGGGAAAAAGGGTGAAAAACTGTTTTTT. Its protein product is CAWNRGKKGEKLFF.

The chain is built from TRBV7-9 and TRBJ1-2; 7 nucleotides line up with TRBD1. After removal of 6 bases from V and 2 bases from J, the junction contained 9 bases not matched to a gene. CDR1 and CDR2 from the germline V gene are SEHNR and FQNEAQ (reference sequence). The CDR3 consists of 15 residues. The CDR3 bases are TGTGCCAGCAGACAAGGGACAGACAAAAACTATGGCTACACCTTC. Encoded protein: CASRQGTDKNYGYTF.

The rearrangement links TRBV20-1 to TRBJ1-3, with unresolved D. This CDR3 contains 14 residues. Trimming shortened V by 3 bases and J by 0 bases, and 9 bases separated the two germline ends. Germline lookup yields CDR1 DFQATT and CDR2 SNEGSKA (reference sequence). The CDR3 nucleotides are TGCAGTGCTAGTTTGTCGAGCTCTGGAAACACCATATATTTT. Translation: CSASLSSSGNTIYF.

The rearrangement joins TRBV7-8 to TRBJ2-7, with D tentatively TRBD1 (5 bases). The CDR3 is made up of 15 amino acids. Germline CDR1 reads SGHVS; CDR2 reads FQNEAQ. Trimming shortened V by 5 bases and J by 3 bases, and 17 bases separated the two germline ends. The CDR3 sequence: CASSRGFQGVYEQYF. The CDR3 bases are TGTGCCAGCAGCCGAGGTTTTCAAGGGGTCTACGAGCAGTACTTC.

Here the CDR3 reads CASSETRVEQYF. The DNA for the CDR3 is TGTGCCAGCAGTGAAACGCGTGTCGAGCAGTACTTC. The chain couples TRBV2 to TRBJ2-7; D call uncertain. This CDR3 has 12 amino acids. Trimming took off 2 bases at V and 6 bases at J, with 8 bases between the two ends. Germline V gene data show CDR1 as SNHLY and CDR2 as FYNNEI.

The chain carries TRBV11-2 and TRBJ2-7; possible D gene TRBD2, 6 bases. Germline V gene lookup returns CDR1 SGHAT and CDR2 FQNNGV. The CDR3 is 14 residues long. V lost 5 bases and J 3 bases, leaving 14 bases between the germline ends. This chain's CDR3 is CASSLGGIRYEQYF. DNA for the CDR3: TGTGCCAGCAGCCTCGGGGGAATTCGCTACGAGCAGTACTTC.

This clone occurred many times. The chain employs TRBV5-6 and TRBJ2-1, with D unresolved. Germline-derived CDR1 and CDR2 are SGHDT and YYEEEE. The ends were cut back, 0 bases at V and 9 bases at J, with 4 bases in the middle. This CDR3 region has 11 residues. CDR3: CASSLVGEQFF. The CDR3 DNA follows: TGTGCCAGCAGCTTGGTCGGTGAGCAGTTCTTC.

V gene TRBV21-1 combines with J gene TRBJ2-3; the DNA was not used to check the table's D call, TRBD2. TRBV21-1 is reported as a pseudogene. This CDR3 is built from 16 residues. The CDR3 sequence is CASKIKGLAGTDTQYF. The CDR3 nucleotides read TGTGCCAGCAAAATAAAGGGACTAGCGGGCACAGATACGCAGTATTTT.

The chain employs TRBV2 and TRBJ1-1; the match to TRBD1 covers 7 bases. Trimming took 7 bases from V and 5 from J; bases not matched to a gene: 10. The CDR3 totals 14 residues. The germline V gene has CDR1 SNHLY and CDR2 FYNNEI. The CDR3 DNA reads TGTGCCAGCACTAAGACAGGGTCTCGGACTGAAGCTTTCTTT. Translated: CASTKTGSRTEAFF.